These 7 T cell receptor beta chains share one sample of origin, sequenced in a study of response to subunit inactivated influenza vaccine. From the RT-PCR reads, TCRdb called clonotypes with MiXCR, one entry per CDR3 protein. The data contain around 520,000 distinct CDR3 sequences, 25% of them singletons. This specimen was CD4+ T cells sorted from PBMCs, taken less than 6 days after vaccination. The source is a middle-aged man who received an inactivated influenza vaccine.

This clonotype has a count of ten or more. The chain carries TRBV6-1 and TRBJ2-4; TRBD1 matches at 9 bases. The germline gives CDR1 MNHNS, CDR2 SASEGT. V shed 8 bases and J 6 bases; nucleotides not matched to a gene: 8. The CDR3 length is 14 residues. The CDR3 loop reads CASALTGGGNIQYF. CDR3 bases: TGTGCCAGCGCCCTTACAGGGGGCGGAAACATTCAGTACTTC.

CDR3 residues: CASSLRGGRTGELFF. Here the CDR3 DNA reads TGTGCCAGCAGCCTCCGTGGGGGCCGCACCGGGGAGCTGTTTTTT. This chain joins TRBV7-9 and TRBJ2-2, with TRBD1 as a possible D gene (6 bases). The V and J ends lost 5 bases and 4 bases respectively, with 14 bases between them. The CDR3 length is 15 residues. CDR1 and CDR2 from the germline V gene are SEHNR and FQNEAQ (reference sequence).

The chain is built from TRBV7-3 and TRBJ2-5; D not certain. The germline V gene has CDR1 SGHTA and CDR2 FQGTGA. Between the trimmed V and J ends, which lost 2 bases and 5 bases, there was a span of 9 bases. The CDR3 contains 13 residues. CDR3 loop: CASSLAAFETQYF. CDR3 DNA sequence: TGTGCCAGCAGCTTAGCCGCTTTTGAGACCCAGTACTTC.

The chain links TRBV7-2 to TRBJ2-1, with D perhaps matching TRBD2 (5 bases). Trimming removed 5 bases at V and 4 bases at J, with 15 bases between. The CDR3 extends over 15 amino acids. Germline values: CDR1 SGHTA, CDR2 FQGNSA. CDR3 sequence: CASSADWGVYNEQFF. The DNA for the CDR3 is TGTGCCAGCAGCGCAGACTGGGGAGTGTACAATGAGCAGTTCTTC.

There are many counts of this clonotype. The rearrangement links TRBV12-3 or TRBV12-4 to TRBJ2-7, with no clear D. V was cut by 0 bases and J by 6 bases, with 9 bases left in between. The CDR3 extends over 13 amino acids. CDR3 residues: CASSLAGAPEQYF. CDR3 DNA: TGTGCCAGCAGTTTAGCGGGTGCCCCCGAGCAGTACTTC.

This clonotype was counted only a few times. The genes are TRBV15 and TRBJ2-4; 8 bases match TRBD1. The CDR3 runs to 17 residues. Germline loops: CDR1 LNHNV, CDR2 YYDKDF (reference sequence). V was clipped by 3 bases and J by 4 bases; unmatched bases: 11. This CDR3 reads CATSRGTTRQGKNIQYF. Here the CDR3 DNA reads TGTGCCACCAGCAGGGGGACAACCAGACAGGGGAAAAACATTCAGTACTTC.

The CDR3 is CARTTSGIVDEQYF. The CDR3 region has the DNA TGTGCCAGGACCACTAGCGGGATAGTCGACGAGCAGTACTTC. The chain links TRBV3-1 to TRBJ2-7; TRBD2 matches 10 bases. Trimming removed 9 bases from V and 5 bases from J; junction bases left unmatched: 10. This CDR3 has 14 amino acids. Germline V gives CDR1 LGHDT, CDR2 YNNKEL (reference sequence).